The sequence of this T cell receptor (beta chain) was determined in a study of blood T cell repertoires in COVID-19 (dated by TCRdb to about 2020). Regarding the complete study: Collaborator samples came from the United States, Italy and Spain and covered acute and convalescent phases of COVID-19. The material from the prospective study consisted of cDNA or gDNA derived from T cells, B-cell-depleted T cells, or PBMCs. Deeply sampled blood TCRbeta repertoires from subjects exposed to, actively infected with, or recovered from COVID-19 were included in the dataset. The repertoires were made available in a free public database intended to serve as a resource for research on the immune response to SARS-CoV-2. Samples were obtained from the ongoing ImmuneRACE study (first 160 participants) and from 1,200 or so subjects provided by 6 global collaborators. A de-identified subject ID, COVID-19 status, age in years and sex were almost always included in the sample metadata. Where available, HLA class I and class II types were taken from metadata supplied by the sample provider and were not determined by assay-based typing.

What the work shows at the level of the full study, not this receptor alone: How much clinical and demographic metadata was included differed by source and by participant, and the metadata was provided uncurated.

In the germline V gene, CDR1 corresponds to MDHEN and CDR2 to SYDVKM. The CDR3 holds 16 amino acids from the cysteine to the phenylalanine. CDR3 DNA only is kept here, 48 bases in frame from base 1. V drops 3 bases and J drops 2 bases, leaving 14 bases in between. Only one count was recorded for this clone. The antigen it recognizes is unknown. One base away there is no much larger clone; base qualities are not given. TCRbeta CDR3 regions were amplified from genomic DNA by means of the immunoSEQ Assay, a bias-controlled multiplex PCR. In the source study's methods: The number of nucleated cells in each sample was estimated by amplification of reference gene primers within the assay. Sequence reads were collapsed and filtered to measure the absolute abundance of every unique TCRbeta CDR3 rearrangement. Productive Simpson clonality was computed per sample as the square root of Simpson's diversity index over productive rearrangements. In TCRdb, the immuneACCESS table is reduced to in-frame sequences with V and J assigned. These tables do not hold every clone; where another copy was compared, an unresolved V gene accounts for under half, and the others remain unexplained. V and J calls and clone size are those listed in that table; D and trimming were worked out from the DNA. Counted in this sample were 310,000 or so clones; roughly 90% of them appeared once. The ten largest clones represent just under 9% of the sample.

Participants in the prospective study were enrolled through a virtual design, were aged roughly 18 to 100 years, and lived in roughly 26 United States geographic areas. To assign participants to cohorts, the prospective study relied on clinical history that participants themselves reported in a screening survey and a study questionnaire. For ImmuneRACE Cohort 3, a participant was defined as recovered based on two consecutive negative NP/OP PCR tests, clearance by a healthcare professional, or resolution of symptoms. In the prospective study, whole blood, serum and a nasopharyngeal or oropharyngeal swab were collected from each participant by mobile phlebotomists. Participants in the prospective study had the option to provide additional blood draws and questionnaires over a roughly 2-month period. Prospective study blood samples were shipped either frozen or at room temperature before DNA extraction.

Sequencing used PBMCs or T cells enriched from blood (not recorded which). The sequence links TRBV28 to TRBJ1-5; the D gene assignment is ambiguous. This clonotype was obtained from a woman aged 18-35 years who had recovered from COVID-19. At the DNA level, the sequence is TGTGCCAGCAGTTTCGGGAGAGGGCTTCGCAATCAGCCCCAGCATTTT. Translation gives CASSFGRGLRNQPQHF.